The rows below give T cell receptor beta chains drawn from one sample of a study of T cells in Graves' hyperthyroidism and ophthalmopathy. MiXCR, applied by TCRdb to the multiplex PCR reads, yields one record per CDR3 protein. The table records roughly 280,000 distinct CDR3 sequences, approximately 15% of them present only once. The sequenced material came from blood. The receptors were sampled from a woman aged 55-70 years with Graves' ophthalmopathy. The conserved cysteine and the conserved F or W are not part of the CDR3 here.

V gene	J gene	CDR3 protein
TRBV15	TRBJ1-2	ATSSGFRGDGYT
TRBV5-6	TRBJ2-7	ASSVDRGHYEQY
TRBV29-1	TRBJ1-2	SVSGGTLFYGYT
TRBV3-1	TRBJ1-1	ASSPRQGLNTEAF
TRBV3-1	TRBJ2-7	ASSQEPLPYEQY
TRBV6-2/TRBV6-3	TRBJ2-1	ASSYSRTSRPYNEQF
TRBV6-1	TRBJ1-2	ASTLPRTGYDTGGYT
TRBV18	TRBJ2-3	ASSPSIADTQY
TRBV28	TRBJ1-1	ASSLFQAIGAF
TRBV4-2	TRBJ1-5	ASSQDGFGGGLNQPQH
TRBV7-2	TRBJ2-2	ASSLPFPGQGYTGELF
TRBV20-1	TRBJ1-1	SAKFTANTEAF
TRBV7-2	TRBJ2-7	ASSFERGRPYEQY
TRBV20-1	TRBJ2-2	SALRPGVTGELF
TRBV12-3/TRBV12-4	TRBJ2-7	ASSNLAQGPKSYEQY
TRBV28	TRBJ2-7	ASSLSGTGAAYEQY
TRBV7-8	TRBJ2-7	ASSLRDRGAGEQY
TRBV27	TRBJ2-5	ASHRAGIQETQY
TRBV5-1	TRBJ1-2	ASSLEPYNYGYT
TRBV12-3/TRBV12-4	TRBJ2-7	ASSLQTSGGRHEQY
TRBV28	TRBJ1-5	ASRAYNQPQH
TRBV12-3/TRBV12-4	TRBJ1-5	ASSLWSPLGGDSQPQH
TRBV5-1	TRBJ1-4	ASSPAGQGNEKLF
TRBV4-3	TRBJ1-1	ASSQVYRNTEAF
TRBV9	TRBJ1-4	ASGRQDGGGKLF
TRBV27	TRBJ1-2	ASSLGGVGSGYT
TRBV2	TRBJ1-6	AENVGTADSPLH
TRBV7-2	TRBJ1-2	ASSPLGQAYGYT
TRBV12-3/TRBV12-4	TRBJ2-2	ASSSDRGGPLGLF
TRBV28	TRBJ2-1	ASSFGGTHNEQF
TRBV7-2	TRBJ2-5	ASSSTETQY
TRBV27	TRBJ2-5	ASSSRTGETQY
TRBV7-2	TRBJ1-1	ASSLGARDSNTEAF
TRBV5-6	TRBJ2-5	ASRRGPGAETQY
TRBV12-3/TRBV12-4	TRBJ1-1	ASSLALADVEAF
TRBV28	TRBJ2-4	ASSLAELAKNIQY
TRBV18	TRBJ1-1	ASSPTVNTEAF
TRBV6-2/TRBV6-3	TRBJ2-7	ASSYLFGTGRDEQY
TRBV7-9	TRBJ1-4	ATGLPNEKLF
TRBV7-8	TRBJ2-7	ASSSIRDRGFYEQY
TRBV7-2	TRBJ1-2	ASSFLSGRGGYT
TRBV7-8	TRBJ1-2	ASTRGRFAGPASTYGYT
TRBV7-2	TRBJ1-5	ASSFAGNSNQPQH